Listed here are 4 T cell receptor beta chains from one sample, sequenced in a study of a mutant IDH1 vaccine in newly diagnosed glioma. The table came from immunoSEQ multiplex PCR; TCRdb's copy has only in-frame clones and leaves some out. The sample shows about 53,000 clones, less than 85% of them seen only once. Indicated time point: week 5, during vaccination. Alongside topical imiquimod, each dose of vaccine comprised 300 ug of mutant IDH1 20-mer peptide. These receptors have no identified antigens. The input for sequencing was PBMCs, taken from a glioma patient whose treatment included an IDH1 peptide vaccine. These receptor sequences come from a woman younger than 30 with glioma. Some clones in this sample may be carry-over from other donors' samples.

The chain recombines TRBV2 with TRBJ1-2, with D possibly matching TRBD1 (5 bases). The V gene lost 7 bases and the J gene lost 5 bases, with 20 bases spanning the gap. The CDR3 covers 15 residues. The V gene's germline CDR1 is SNHLY and CDR2 FYNNEI. CDR3 in DNA: TGTGCCAGCACCAAGGAAAGGGGACGGAGGTATGGCTACACCTTC. This sequence encodes CASTKERGRRYGYTF.

This chain joins TRBV6-1 and TRBJ1-5; D might be TRBD1 (5 bases). Germline loops: CDR1 MNHNS, CDR2 SASEGT. This CDR3 is 17 amino acids long. Trimming removed 4 bases at V and 1 base at J, with 17 bases between. CDR3 nucleotides: TGTGCCAGCAGTGTAGTCCAGAACGGGGCGAGCAATCAGCCCCAGCATTTT. Protein sequence: CASSVVQNGASNQPQHF.

The rearrangement uses TRBV11-3 and TRBJ2-3; TRBD2 might be the D (5 bases). The CDR3 spans 15 residues. Trimming removed 5 bases at V and 6 bases at J, with 18 bases between. CDR1 and CDR2 (germline): SGHNT, YENEEA. CDR3 residues: CASSPEGEVVDTQYF. In nucleotides, the CDR3 is TGTGCCAGCAGCCCAGAGGGAGAAGTGGTTGATACGCAGTATTTT.

The chain uses TRBV27 and TRBJ2-5, with 7 bases fitting TRBD2. V lost 8 bases and J lost 5; bases outside the gene matches: 8. Germline CDR1 reads MNHEY; CDR2 reads SMNVEV (reference sequence). This CDR3 contains 13 residues. CDR3 bases: TGTGCCAGCGCCCGGGGGGTCGGGGAGACCCAGTACTTC. This codes for CASARGVGETQYF.